This TCR beta chain was retrieved from a study of CD8 T cells in Susac syndrome. Germline CDR1 is KGHDR and CDR2 is SFDVKD. The CDR3 has 14 residues. V was pared by 7 bases and J by 0 bases, with 4 bases of the junction left unmatched. Random hexamers were used to reverse transcribe about 0.5 to 1 ug of RNA. Each CDR3 protein gets one entry after TCRdb re-called the immunoSEQ multiplex PCR reads with MiXCR. The repertoire holds about 150,000 distinct CDR3 sequences, with about 95% as singletons. The T cells that were sequenced for TCR beta were CD8+ and CD4+ cells from blood. The receptor was isolated from a human donor with multiple sclerosis. Sequenced input: CD8+ T cells from PBMCs. V usage is TRBV24-1 and J usage is TRBJ2-5, with 7 bases that match TRBD1. The CDR3 spells CATSPRGYQETQYF. The CDR3 bases are TGTGCCACCAGCCCCAGGGGGTACCAAGAGACCCAGTACTTC.